The 2 T cell receptor beta chains given below trace back to one sample, sequenced in a study of shared clonotypes between healthy human individuals. Profiling relied on immunoSEQ multiplex PCR, and the TCRdb table lists in-frame clones only, not all of them. The repertoire has about 2.3 million clones, 80% to 95% of them found once; the top ten carry 0.35% to 0.5%. The sequencing sample was made of naive CD4+ T cells from PBMCs. Subset given: CD45RA+ positively selected. The origin of the receptors is a man between 18 and 35 years old in good health. Some clones in this sample may be carry-over from other donors' samples.

V is TRBV19 and J is TRBJ2-2; no reliable D call. The V gene lost 3 bases and the J gene lost 5 bases, with 7 bases spanning the gap. This CDR3 comprises 13 residues. From germline, CDR1 is LNHDA and CDR2 SQIVND (reference sequence). The CDR3 spells CASSIGWTGELFF. CDR3 nucleotide sequence: TGTGCCAGTAGTATCGGGTGGACCGGGGAGCTGTTTTTT. Full variable domain (remainder filled in from reference TRBV19 and TRBJ2-2): DGGITQSPKYLFRKEGQNVTLSCEQNLNHDAMYWYRQDPGQGLRLIYYSQIVNDFQKGDIAEGYSVSREKKESFPLTVTSAQKNPTAFYLCASSIGWTGELFFGEGSRLTVL.

A word on this clone: Other DNA variants within this sample encode the same CDR3. This chain uses TRBV19 with TRBJ2-1; 8 nucleotides agree with TRBD1. The CDR3 has 16 amino acids. J was trimmed by 0 bases and V by 6 bases; bases with no gene match: 7. Germline values: CDR1 LNHDA, CDR2 SQIVND (reference sequence). This chain's CDR3 is CASSRTGGSSYNEQFF. In DNA form, the CDR3 reads TGTGCCAGTAGCCGAACAGGGGGTAGCTCCTACAATGAGCAGTTCTTC.